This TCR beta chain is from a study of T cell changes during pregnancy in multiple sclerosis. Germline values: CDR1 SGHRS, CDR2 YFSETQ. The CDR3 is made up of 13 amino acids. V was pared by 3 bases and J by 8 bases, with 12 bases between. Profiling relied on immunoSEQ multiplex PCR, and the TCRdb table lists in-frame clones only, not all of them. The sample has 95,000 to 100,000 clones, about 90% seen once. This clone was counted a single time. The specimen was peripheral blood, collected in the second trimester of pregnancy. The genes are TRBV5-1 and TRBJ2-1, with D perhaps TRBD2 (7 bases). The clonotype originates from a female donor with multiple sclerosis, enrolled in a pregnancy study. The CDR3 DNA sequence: TGCGCCAGCAGCTCGGGGGGCCGGGATGAGCAGTTCTTC. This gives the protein CASSSGGRDEQFF.